This T cell receptor beta chain is from a study of cytomegalovirus exposure and HLA in healthy donors. The CDR3 covers 16 residues. V was clipped by 0 bases and J by 7 bases, with 18 bases between them. Germline CDR1 reads LGHNA; CDR2 reads YNFKEQ. The primer mix had 60 Vbeta and 13 Jbeta primers. Clones were read by immunoSEQ multiplex PCR, and TCRdb kept only the in-frame ones, dropping some. The table includes more than 100,000 clones, around 65% detected once. V and J are TRBV4-2 and TRBJ1-1, with D maybe TRBD1 (5 bases). This sequence was found in a woman aged 50 to 60 in good health and CMV-seronegative. The sequencing sample was made of PBMCs. The CDR3 loop reads CASSQDPIGGDDEAFF. CDR3 nucleotides: TGTGCCAGCAGCCAAGACCCCATCGGGGGAGATGATGAAGCTTTCTTT.